A selection of T cell receptor beta chains follows, all from one sample in a study of monozygotic twins with inflammatory bowel disease. TCRdb reprocessed the 5' RACE reads, with one entry per CDR3 protein and no DNA. The sample table includes approximately 160,000 distinct CDR3 sequences. Sequencing was carried out using blood. These receptors were taken from a human donor with ulcerative colitis or Crohn's disease, or a healthy co-twin of an affected twin (not recorded which). Both conserved end residues are part of each CDR3.

v_call	j_call	cdr3_aa
TRBV6-4	TRBJ1-6	CASSDSVGSPLHF
TRBV5-1	TRBJ1-1	CASRLLNTEAFF
TRBV11-2	TRBJ2-1	CASSLGGISSYNEQFF
TRBV5-1	TRBJ1-1	CASSLVSANTEAFF
TRBV7-8	TRBJ2-7	CASSLRLAYEQYF
TRBV10-2	TRBJ1-4	CASSESPGWSEKLFF
TRBV20-1	TRBJ2-1	CSASGRNNEQFF
TRBV2	TRBJ2-2	CASSERGGTNTGELFF
TRBV7-7	TRBJ1-1	CASRTDIYGEAFF
TRBV20-1	TRBJ2-3	CSAPTRLRADTQYF
TRBV4-3	TRBJ2-7	CASSQEGGLTYEQYF
TRBV4-1	TRBJ1-5	CASSHSGTASNQPQHF
TRBV30	TRBJ2-2	CASEGGPHSNTGELFF
TRBV2	TRBJ1-6	CASSATNSPLHF
TRBV27	TRBJ1-1	CASSAPAGTGGTEAFF
TRBV12-5	TRBJ1-1	CASGLVTGRYTEAFF
TRBV6-5	TRBJ2-3	CASSYRGTTDTQYF
TRBV5-1	TRBJ2-2	CASSGGGLAGANTGELFF
TRBV27	TRBJ1-3	CASSSTPGNTIYF
TRBV13	TRBJ1-3	CASSLEQGREEGNTIYF
TRBV20-1	TRBJ2-3	CSTSGYSTDTQYF
TRBV6-5	TRBJ2-7	CASSLLGPREQYF
TRBV28	TRBJ2-3	CASSSPGWGQGPDTQYF
TRBV5-1	TRBJ2-5	CASSLGGNQETQYF
TRBV7-2	TRBJ2-7	CASRLNSYEQYF
TRBV30	TRBJ2-7	CAWSVLTGGYEQYF
TRBV11-2	TRBJ1-2	CASSSPRQGAVHGYTF
TRBV4-1	TRBJ1-1	CASSHSQGVGTEAFF
TRBV27	TRBJ2-3	CASSSGQGADTQYF
TRBV5-1	TRBJ1-5	CASSEGGYSNQPQHF
TRBV12-3/TRBV12-4	TRBJ1-5	CASSLRRFNSNQPQHF
TRBV6-2/TRBV6-3	TRBJ2-1	CASSYLASGLDEQFF
TRBV21-1	TRBJ2-2	CASSKSEAGELFF
TRBV2	TRBJ2-1	CASTGKGETSGRNEQFF
TRBV6-5	TRBJ2-1	CASSSVGLAKSYNEQFF
TRBV4-2	TRBJ2-4	CASSLLPGTGSEAKNIQYF
TRBV7-3	TRBJ2-7	CASSLRQAEVPYEQYF
TRBV29-1	TRBJ1-1	CSVAPLNTEAFF
TRBV5-1	TRBJ1-2	CASSLESDSGGYTF
TRBV3-1	TRBJ1-6	CASSQVRDSPLHF
TRBV6-4	TRBJ2-2	CASSEGYTGELFF
TRBV5-1	TRBJ2-2	CASSLGGAVRTGELFF
TRBV5-1	TRBJ1-1	CASSLVKQGDTEAFF
TRBV27	TRBJ2-2	CASKGTGRTGELFF
TRBV5-6	TRBJ2-1	CASSLVGVGNNEQFF
TRBV5-1	TRBJ2-1	CASSLEGGQVTYNEQFF
TRBV6-1	TRBJ2-7	CASSASGTTYEQYF
TRBV3-1	TRBJ2-1	CASSQDPGTSYNEQFF
TRBV11-1	TRBJ2-1	CASSLRAEQFF
TRBV24-1	TRBJ1-2	CATSDFGRSYGYTF
TRBV14	TRBJ2-1	CASSQELLAGGYNEQFF
TRBV9	TRBJ2-1	CASSAKTSGRVLNEQFF
TRBV28	TRBJ2-5	CASSLMPEQETQYF
TRBV20-1	TRBJ1-1	CSAKGDPRSTEAFF
TRBV5-4	TRBJ2-1	CASSLAGRAPGNEQFF
TRBV18	TRBJ2-3	CASSPGTSGSSSTDTQYF
TRBV5-1	TRBJ2-5	CASSTEAGETQYF
TRBV2	TRBJ2-5	CASSEIIAGGETQYF
TRBV10-2	TRBJ2-3	CASSDLDTLTDTQYF
TRBV27	TRBJ2-5	CASRVLESQYF